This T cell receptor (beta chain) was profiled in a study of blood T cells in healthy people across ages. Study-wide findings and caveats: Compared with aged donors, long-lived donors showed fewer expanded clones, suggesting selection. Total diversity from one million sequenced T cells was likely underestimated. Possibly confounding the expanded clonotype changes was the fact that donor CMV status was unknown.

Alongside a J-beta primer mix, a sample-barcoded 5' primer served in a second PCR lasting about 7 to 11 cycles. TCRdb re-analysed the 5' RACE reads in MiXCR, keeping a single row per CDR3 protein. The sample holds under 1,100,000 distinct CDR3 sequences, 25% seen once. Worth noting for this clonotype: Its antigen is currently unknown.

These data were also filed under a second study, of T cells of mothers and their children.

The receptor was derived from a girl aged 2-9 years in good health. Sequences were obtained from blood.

CDR3 sequence reads: CSVAPKDEQFF. The CDR3 nucleotides are TGCAGCGTTGCTCCTAAGGATGAGCAGTTCTTC. This chain uses TRBV29-1 with TRBJ2-1; D ambiguous. The V gene's germline CDR1 is SQVTM and CDR2 ANQGSEA. Trimming left V 4 bases short and J 8 bases short, with 9 bases between. The CDR3 consists of 11 residues.